The sequence of this T cell receptor beta chain was determined in a study of CD8+ T cells in alopecia areata. Germline V gene data show CDR1 as GTSNPN and CDR2 as SVGIG (reference sequence). The CDR3 loop spans 13 amino acids. V shed 2 bases and J shed 6 bases, with 13 bases lying between them. As the sequencing template, cDNA was produced by extracting RNA and reverse transcribing it. Libraries were prepared by immunoSEQ multiplex PCR; TCRdb keeps only in-frame clonotypes and omits some of them. Among over 100,000 clones, 45% to 50% were seen once, and the ten largest hold 15% to 20%. The chain carries TRBV30 and TRBJ1-2; D is possibly TRBD1 (6 bases). This TCR was sampled from a human donor with alopecia areata. This specimen consisted of CD8+ T cells sorted from blood, obtained at week 0. CDR3 residues: CAWSFGGGNGYTF. The DNA of the CDR3 is TGTGCCTGGAGTTTCGGGGGGGGCAATGGCTACACCTTC.